The 26 T cell receptor beta chains listed next were all sequenced from one sample in a study of T cell responses to AZD1222 COVID-19 vaccine. Only in-frame clones appear in the TCRdb table, and some are missing; sequencing was by immunoSEQ multiplex PCR. The sample yields approximately 150,000 clones, about 90% seen once. The sample here was peripheral blood, taken 28 days after the second dose of the MenACWY control vaccine. Source of these receptors: an adult who received the MenACWY meningococcal vaccine as a control.

The chain joins TRBV19 to TRBJ1-5, with D uncertain. The length of the CDR3 is 13 residues. CDR1 LNHDA and CDR2 SQIVND come from the germline V gene (reference sequence). Trimming stripped 1 base from V and 3 bases from J, with 4 bases between. CDR3 loop: CASSIGNNQPQHF. In nucleotides, the CDR3 is TGTGCCAGTAGTATAGGTAACAATCAGCCCCAGCATTTT.

The rearrangement joins TRBV6-5 to TRBJ1-5, with 7 nucleotides matching TRBD1. V lost 2 bases and J lost 7; bases outside the gene matches: 8. The CDR3 runs to 15 residues. Germline values: CDR1 MNHEY, CDR2 SVGAGI. The CDR3 loop is CASSYLDRTQQPQHF. CDR3 DNA sequence: TGTGCCAGCAGTTACCTGGACAGGACTCAACAGCCCCAGCATTTT.

The chain carries TRBV6-5 and TRBJ2-7, with 8 bases identical to TRBD2. V lost 6 bases and J lost 4; bases outside the gene matches: 8. The V gene's germline CDR1 is MNHEY and CDR2 SVGAGI. The CDR3 is 14 residues long. Here the CDR3 DNA reads TGTGCCAGCAGGGCGTCGGGAGGGCCTTACGAGCAGTACTTC. Residues: CASRASGGPYEQYF.

V and J are TRBV5-1 and TRBJ1-1; D is unresolved. Deletions cut 7 bases from V and 2 bases from J, with 12 bases between. Germline-derived CDR1 and CDR2 are SGHRS and YFSETQ. This CDR3 spans 13 amino acids. The CDR3 nucleotides are TGCGCCAGCCGGCCTGACCCTAACACTGAAGCTTTCTTT. This gives the protein CASRPDPNTEAFF.

The chain is built from TRBV7-9 and TRBJ2-6, with D uncertain. The CDR3 runs 15 residues. Germline CDR1 and CDR2: SEHNR and FQNEAQ (reference sequence). Trimming shortened V by 6 bases and J by 0 bases, and 9 bases separated the two germline ends. The CDR3 DNA is TGTGCCAGCAGATCCCTCGACTCTGGGGCCAACGTCCTGACTTTC. Translation: CASRSLDSGANVLTF.

The chain recombines TRBV19 with TRBJ1-3, with a possible D match to TRBD1 (5 bases). Per the germline V gene, CDR1 is LNHDA and CDR2 is SQIVND (reference sequence). The V end lost 9 bases, the J end lost 0 bases, and 12 bases lay between the germline ends. The CDR3 contains 14 residues. CDR3 DNA sequence: TGTGCCAGCAATAGACAGAGCTCTGGAAACACCATATATTTT. It is translated as CASNRQSSGNTIYF.

The genes are TRBV5-5 and TRBJ1-2, with a tentative D call TRBD1 (5 bases). The CDR3 totals 12 residues. Germline CDR1 SGHKS, CDR2 YYEKEE (reference sequence). Trimming left V 6 bases short and J 8 bases short, with 14 bases between. CDR3 sequence (DNA): TGTGCCAGCAACCTAATGGGGGGAGGCTACACCTTC. Its translation is CASNLMGGGYTF. Together with reference TRBV5-5 and TRBJ1-2, the CDR3 gives the full variable domain: DAGVTQSPTHLIKTRGQQVTLRCSPISGHKSVSWYQQVLGQGPQFIFQYYEKEERGRGNFPDRFSARQFPNYSSELNVNALLLGDSALYLCASNLMGGGYTFGSGTRLTVV.

This chain connects TRBV6-2 or TRBV6-3 to TRBJ2-2, with TRBD2 as a possible D gene (5 bases). This CDR3 comprises 14 residues. The ends were cut back, 4 bases at V and 2 bases at J, with 8 bases in the middle. Germline CDR1 and CDR2: MNHEY and SVGEGT. CDR3 sequence (DNA): TGTGCCAGCAGTTTGGAGGCAAACACCGGGGAGCTGTTTTTT. Its protein product is CASSLEANTGELFF.

The sample holds a few counts of this clone. The chain is built from TRBV7-2 and TRBJ2-1; the D is unclear. The CDR3 length is 12 residues. V lost 0 bases and J 11 bases, leaving 8 bases between the germline ends. Germline V gene data show CDR1 as SGHTA and CDR2 as FQGNSA. The CDR3 region has the DNA TGTGCCAGCAGCTTAGCGCCCAGCCAGCAGTTCTTC. It codes for CASSLAPSQQFF.

The CDR3, as DNA: TGTGCCAGCAGTTTCCCGACTAGCGGGAGGGATGAGCAGTTCTTC. The encoded protein is CASSFPTSGRDEQFF. The chain uses TRBV28 and TRBJ2-1; 14 positions match TRBD2. The CDR3 consists of 15 residues. Germline V lookup: CDR1 MDHEN, CDR2 SYDVKM. V shed 3 bases, J shed 8 bases, and the junction held 3 bases outside the gene matches.

V usage is TRBV10-2 and J usage is TRBJ2-7, with 7 bases that match TRBD1. CDR3 length: 13 residues. Germline V CDR1 and CDR2: WSHSY, SAAADI. Trimming cost V 11 bases and J 0 bases; bases outside gene matches: 7. The CDR3 nucleotides are TGCGCCGGCCGGGACAGTGACTCCTACGAGCAGTACTTC. This sequence encodes CAGRDSDSYEQYF.

The V and J genes are TRBV4-3 and TRBJ1-2; D remains unclear. The ends were cut back, 3 bases at V and 7 bases at J, with 6 bases in the middle. The CDR3 consists of 11 residues. The V gene's germline CDR1 is LGHNA and CDR2 YSLEER. This chain's CDR3 is CASSQGLGYTF. CDR3 bases: TGCGCCAGCAGCCAGGGCCTTGGCTACACCTTC.

CDR3 amino acids: CATGTGTSGTEAFF. The CDR3 DNA reads as TGTGCCACTGGGACAGGGACATCGGGCACTGAAGCTTTCTTT. This chain links TRBV19 with TRBJ1-1; TRBD1 agrees at 9 bases. The J segment lost 4 bases and the V segment lost 10 bases, leaving 10 bases of the junction unmatched. The germline V gene has CDR1 LNHDA and CDR2 SQIVND (reference sequence). This CDR3 has 14 residues.

The V call is TRBV12-3 or TRBV12-4, the J call TRBJ2-3, with D perhaps matching TRBD1 or TRBD2 (6 bases each). The V and J ends lost 0 bases and 8 bases respectively, with 9 bases between them. This CDR3 spans 13 amino acids. CDR3 nucleotide sequence: TGTGCCAGCAGTTTAGCGGGGGGCGGTACGCAGTATTTT. It yields the protein CASSLAGGGTQYF.

This rearrangement joins TRBV28 to TRBJ1-6, with a possible D match to TRBD1 (5 bases). The CDR3 contains 19 residues. The V end lost 1 base, the J end lost 5 bases, and 21 bases lay between the germline ends. Germline assignment: CDR1 MDHEN and CDR2 SYDVKM. CDR3 protein: CASSLFRSNFAGNNSPLHF. CDR3 in DNA: TGTGCCAGCAGTTTATTTCGTTCCAACTTTGCAGGGAATAATTCACCCCTCCACTTT.

The V and J genes are TRBV19 and TRBJ1-5; D is perhaps TRBD1 (6 bases). V lost 5 bases, J lost 7 bases, and 12 bases lay in between. The CDR3 sequence is 13 residues long. CDR1 and CDR2 (germline): LNHDA, SQIVND (reference sequence). The CDR3 bases are TGTGCCAGTAGTGTACAGGGCTCCCAGCCCCAGCATTTT. This encodes CASSVQGSQPQHF.

V gene TRBV3-1 (or the pseudogene TRBV3-2) combines with J gene TRBJ2-1; 15 bases are shared with TRBD2. CDR3 length: 18 residues. Germline lookup yields CDR1 LGHDT and CDR2 YNNKEL (reference sequence). V dropped 3 bases and J dropped 3; count of bases not matched to a gene: 6. CDR3 nucleotides: TGTGCCAGCAGCCACTCTCGGACTAGCGGGGGGGACTACAATGAGCAGTTCTTC. It translates to CASSHSRTSGGDYNEQFF.

The CDR3 sequence is CASSTNMGTTEAFF. The CDR3, as DNA: TGTGCCAGCAGCACCAACATGGGGACCACTGAAGCTTTCTTT. V gene TRBV27 combines with J gene TRBJ1-1; the D gene is possibly TRBD1 (5 bases). The V and J ends lost 6 bases and 4 bases respectively, with 15 bases between them. This CDR3 contains 14 residues. Germline V gives CDR1 MNHEY, CDR2 SMNVEV (reference sequence).

The chain links TRBV27 to TRBJ2-2; D is uncertain. The CDR3 runs to 12 residues. V shed 5 bases and J shed 1 base, with 2 bases lying between them. Germline V CDR1 and CDR2: MNHEY, SMNVEV (reference sequence). Written as DNA, the CDR3 is TGTGCCAGCAGTGTGAACACCGGGGAGCTGTTTTTT. Translation gives CASSVNTGELFF.

V usage is TRBV27 and J usage is TRBJ2-7; 12 bases fit TRBD2. CDR1 is MNHEY, CDR2 SMNVEV, per germline (reference sequence). The CDR3 extends over 16 amino acids. The V and J ends lost 3 bases and 1 base, in that order; junction bases with no gene match: 4. CDR3 region: CASSFRTSGVSYEQYF. The CDR3 nucleotides are TGTGCCAGCAGTTTTCGGACTAGCGGGGTATCCTACGAGCAGTACTTC.

This rearrangement joins TRBV7-2 to TRBJ1-5; a weak D match, TRBD1 (6 bases). The CDR3 is 14 residues long. V lost 5 bases, J lost 0 bases, and 8 bases lay in between. Germline CDR1 SGHTA, CDR2 FQGNSA. CDR3 region: CASSGQISNQPQHF. DNA for the CDR3: TGTGCCAGCAGCGGACAGATTAGCAATCAGCCCCAGCATTTT.

The V and J genes are TRBV11-3 and TRBJ2-3, with D possibly being TRBD2 (6 bases). The V gene's germline CDR1 is SGHNT and CDR2 YENEEA. CDR3 size: 18 residues. The ends were cut back, 1 base at V and 6 bases at J, with 23 bases in the middle. CDR3 region: CASSLVGRGGGLMDTQYF. The CDR3 coding sequence is TGTGCCAGCAGCTTAGTGGGGCGGGGTGGCGGGCTTATGGATACGCAGTATTTT.

The V and J genes are TRBV10-3 and TRBJ2-5, with TRBD1 as a possible D gene (6 bases). The germline CDR1 and CDR2 sequences are ENHRY and SYGVKD. The CDR3 totals 14 residues. Trimming shortened V by 7 bases and J by 1 base, and 13 bases separated the two germline ends. For the CDR3, the DNA is TGTGCCATCAAGACCGGGACATCCCAAGAGACCCAGTACTTC. It yields the protein CAIKTGTSQETQYF.

The chain uses TRBV19 and TRBJ2-1; 8 nucleotides align to TRBD2. The CDR3 consists of 15 residues. From germline, CDR1 is LNHDA and CDR2 SQIVND (reference sequence). Trimming took 5 bases from V and 5 from J; bases not matched to a gene: 8. The CDR3 here is CASSPVAGIDNEQFF. CDR3 DNA sequence: TGTGCCAGTAGTCCCGTAGCGGGGATAGACAATGAGCAGTTCTTC. Filled out from reference TRBV19 and TRBJ2-1, the complete variable domain reads DGGITQSPKYLFRKEGQNVTLSCEQNLNHDAMYWYRQDPGQGLRLIYYSQIVNDFQKGDIAEGYSVSREKKESFPLTVTSAQKNPTAFYLCASSPVAGIDNEQFFGPGTRLTVL.

The chain recombines TRBV6-1 with TRBJ2-7; the D gene is possibly TRBD2 (6 bases). V dropped 3 bases and J dropped 2 bases, with 11 bases sitting between them. Germline V gene lookup returns CDR1 MNHNS and CDR2 SASEGT. The CDR3 spans 14 residues. Here the CDR3 DNA reads TGTGCCAGCAGTGACCGCCGGGGGACCTACGAGCAGTACTTC. Protein: CASSDRRGTYEQYF.

The chain employs TRBV5-1 and TRBJ2-7; TRBD1 matches at 8 bases. The CDR3 contains 13 residues. CDR1 is SGHRS and CDR2 is YFSETQ in the germline V gene. Losses at the gene ends were 4 bases for V and 4 bases for J; bases not matched to a gene: 4. The CDR3 loop reads CASSPRDRYEQYF. The CDR3 DNA sequence: TGCGCCAGCAGCCCCCGGGACAGGTACGAGCAGTACTTC.